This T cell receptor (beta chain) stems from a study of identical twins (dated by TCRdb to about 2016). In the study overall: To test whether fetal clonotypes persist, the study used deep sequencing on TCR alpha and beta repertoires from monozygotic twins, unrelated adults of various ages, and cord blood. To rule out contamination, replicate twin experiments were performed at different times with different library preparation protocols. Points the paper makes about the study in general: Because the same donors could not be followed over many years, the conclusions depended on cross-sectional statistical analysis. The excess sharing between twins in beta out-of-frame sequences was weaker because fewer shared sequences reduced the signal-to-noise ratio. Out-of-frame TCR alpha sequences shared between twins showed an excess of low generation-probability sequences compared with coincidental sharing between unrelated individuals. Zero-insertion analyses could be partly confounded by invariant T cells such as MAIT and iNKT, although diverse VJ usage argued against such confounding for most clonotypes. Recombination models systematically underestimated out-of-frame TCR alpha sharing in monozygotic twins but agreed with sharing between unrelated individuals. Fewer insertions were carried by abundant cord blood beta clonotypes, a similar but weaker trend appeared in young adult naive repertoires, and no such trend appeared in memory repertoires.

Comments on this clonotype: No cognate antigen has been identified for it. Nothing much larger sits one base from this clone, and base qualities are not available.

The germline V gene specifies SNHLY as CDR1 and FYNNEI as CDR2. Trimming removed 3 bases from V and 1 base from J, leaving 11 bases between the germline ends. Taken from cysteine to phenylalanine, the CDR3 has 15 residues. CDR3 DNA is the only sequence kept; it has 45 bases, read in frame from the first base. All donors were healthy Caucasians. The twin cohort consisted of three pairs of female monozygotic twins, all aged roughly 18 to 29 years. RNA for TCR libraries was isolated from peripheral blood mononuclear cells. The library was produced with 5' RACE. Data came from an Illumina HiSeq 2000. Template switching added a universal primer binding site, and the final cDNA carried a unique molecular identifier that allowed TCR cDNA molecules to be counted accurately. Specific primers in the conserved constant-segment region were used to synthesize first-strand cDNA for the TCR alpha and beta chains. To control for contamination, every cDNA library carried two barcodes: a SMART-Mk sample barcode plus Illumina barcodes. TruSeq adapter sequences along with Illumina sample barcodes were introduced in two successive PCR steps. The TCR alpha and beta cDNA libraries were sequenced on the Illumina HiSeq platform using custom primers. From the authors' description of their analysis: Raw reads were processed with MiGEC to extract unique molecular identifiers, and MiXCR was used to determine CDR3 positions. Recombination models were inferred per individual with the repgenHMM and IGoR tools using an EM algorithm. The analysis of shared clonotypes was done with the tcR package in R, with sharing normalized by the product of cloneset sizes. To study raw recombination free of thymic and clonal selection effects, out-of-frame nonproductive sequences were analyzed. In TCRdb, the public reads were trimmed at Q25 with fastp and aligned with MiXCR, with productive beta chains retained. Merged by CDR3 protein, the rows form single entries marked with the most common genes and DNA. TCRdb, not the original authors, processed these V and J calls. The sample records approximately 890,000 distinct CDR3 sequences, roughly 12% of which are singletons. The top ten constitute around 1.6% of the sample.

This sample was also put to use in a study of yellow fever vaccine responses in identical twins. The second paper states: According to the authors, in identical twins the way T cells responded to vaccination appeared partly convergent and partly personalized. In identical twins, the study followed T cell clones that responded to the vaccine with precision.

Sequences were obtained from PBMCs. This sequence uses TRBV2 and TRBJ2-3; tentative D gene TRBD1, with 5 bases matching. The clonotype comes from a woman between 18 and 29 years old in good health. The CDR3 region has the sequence CASSDGRVGTDTQYF. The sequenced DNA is TGTGCCAGCAGTGATGGCAGGGTGGGCACAGATACGCAGTATTTT.